Described below is a single TCR beta chain sequence and its context. Trimming pared 1 base from V and 2 bases from J, leaving 10 bases between. The germline V gene encodes CDR1 SGDLS and CDR2 YYNGEE. This CDR3 is 14 amino acids long. This specimen belongs to a study of blood T cell repertoires in COVID-19. Study at large: From T cells, B-cell-depleted T cells, or PBMCs came the material, which was cDNA or gDNA.

Methods used by the authors: Reference gene primer amplification gave nucleated cell count estimates. Sequenced by immunoSEQ multiplex PCR; TCRdb stores in-frame clones only, minus some. That table is the source of V, J and clone size, and D and trimming were worked out from the DNA. The sample has around 110,000 clones; about 82% are singletons. This chain links TRBV9 with TRBJ2-7; a weak D match, TRBD2 (6 bases). This receptor was obtained from a man aged 55-75 years with active or convalescent COVID-19. Sequencing input: peripheral blood. CDR3 coding DNA: TGTGCCAGCAGCGTAACGGGGGTACCCTACGAGCAGTACTTC. The encoded protein is CASSVTGVPYEQYF. The whole variable domain, remainder taken from reference TRBV9 and TRBJ2-7, is DSGVTQTPKHLITATGQRVTLRCSPRSGDLSVYWYQQSLDQGLQFLIQYYNGEERAKGNILERFSAQQFPDLHSELNLSSLELGDSALYFCASSVTGVPYEQYFGPGTRLTVT.